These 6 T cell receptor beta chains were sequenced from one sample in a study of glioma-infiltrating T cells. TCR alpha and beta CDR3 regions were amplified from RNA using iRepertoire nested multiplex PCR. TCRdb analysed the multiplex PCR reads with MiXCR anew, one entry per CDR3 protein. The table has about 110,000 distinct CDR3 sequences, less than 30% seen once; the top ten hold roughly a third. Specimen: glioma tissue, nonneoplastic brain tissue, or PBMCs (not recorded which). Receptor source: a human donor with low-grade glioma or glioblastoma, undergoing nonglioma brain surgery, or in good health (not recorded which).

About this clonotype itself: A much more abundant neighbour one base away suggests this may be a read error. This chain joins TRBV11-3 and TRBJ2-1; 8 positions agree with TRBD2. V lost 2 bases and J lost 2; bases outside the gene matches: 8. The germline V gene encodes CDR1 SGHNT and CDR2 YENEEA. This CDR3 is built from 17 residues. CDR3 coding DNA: TGTGCCAGCAGCTTAACCTCGGGACTAGAGGCCTACAATGAGCAGTTCTTC. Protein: CASSLTSGLEAYNEQFF.

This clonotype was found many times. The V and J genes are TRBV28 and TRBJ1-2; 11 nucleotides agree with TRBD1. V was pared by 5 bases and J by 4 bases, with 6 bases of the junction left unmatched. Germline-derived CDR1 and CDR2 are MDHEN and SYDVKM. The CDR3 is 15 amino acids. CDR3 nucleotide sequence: TGTGCCAGCAGTCTCGGACAGGGGGCACGCTATGGCTACACCTTC. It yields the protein CASSLGQGARYGYTF.

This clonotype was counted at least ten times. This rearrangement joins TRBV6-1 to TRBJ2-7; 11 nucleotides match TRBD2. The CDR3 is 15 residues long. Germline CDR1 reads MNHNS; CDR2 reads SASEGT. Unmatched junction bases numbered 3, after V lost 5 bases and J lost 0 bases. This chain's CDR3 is CASSFLAGGSYEQYF. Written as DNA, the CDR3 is TGTGCCAGCAGTTTCCTAGCGGGAGGCTCCTACGAGCAGTACTTC.

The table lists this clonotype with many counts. DNA for the CDR3: TGCAGTGCTAGAGATTGGACTAGCGGGAAAGGTGTAGACGAGACCCAGTACTTC. This encodes CSARDWTSGKGVDETQYF. The V and J genes are TRBV20-1 and TRBJ2-5; the match to TRBD2 covers 12 bases. V shed 0 bases, J shed 5 bases, and the junction held 13 bases outside the gene matches. CDR3 size: 18 residues. Germline CDR1 and CDR2: DFQATT and SNEGSKA (reference sequence).

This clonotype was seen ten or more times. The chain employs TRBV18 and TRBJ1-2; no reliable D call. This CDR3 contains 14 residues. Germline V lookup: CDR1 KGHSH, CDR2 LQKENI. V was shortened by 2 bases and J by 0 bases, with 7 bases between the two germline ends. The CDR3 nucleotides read TGTGCCAGCTCACCAGGCGCGGCTAACTATGGCTACACCTTC. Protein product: CASSPGAANYGYTF.

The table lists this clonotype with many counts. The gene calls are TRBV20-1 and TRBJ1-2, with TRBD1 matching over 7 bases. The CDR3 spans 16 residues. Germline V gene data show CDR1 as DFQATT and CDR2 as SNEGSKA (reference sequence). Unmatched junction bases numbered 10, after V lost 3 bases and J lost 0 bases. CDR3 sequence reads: CSASPYQGTANYGYTF. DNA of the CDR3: TGCAGTGCTAGTCCCTACCAGGGGACAGCTAACTATGGCTACACCTTC.